What follows is one T cell receptor beta chain and its context. The antigen is not known. cDNA libraries of TCR beta carried unique molecular identifiers. T cells numbering about 0.9 to 11 million yielded cDNA molecules that totaled roughly 0.5 million. Each CDR3 protein is one row after TCRdb ran MiXCR on the PCR reads. The table has about 540,000 distinct CDR3 sequences, around a third seen once. V gave up 7 bases and J gave up 2 bases; unmatched junction bases: 8. Germline V gene sequence: CDR1 SEHNR, CDR2 FQNEAQ (reference sequence). The CDR3 is 16 amino acids. These data originate in a study of post-analysis software for immune sequencing data. Background on the study: Progressive-relapsing, secondary progressive and relapsing-remitting multiple sclerosis were among the disease courses included.

Overall study results and limits: Controls' normalized Chao1 diversity significantly exceeded that of multiple sclerosis patients. About five TRBV segments were more frequent in patients than controls; TRBV5-6, TRBV5-1 and TRBV20-1 belonged to this group. Batch-matched samples strongly co-clustered by F measure.

Sequenced material: blood. The gene calls are TRBV7-9 and TRBJ1-4, with 9 bases matching TRBD1. The source is a girl between 2 and 17 years old with multiple sclerosis. CDR3 protein: CASTQTGGRTNEKLFF. CDR3 nucleotides: TGTGCCAGCACCCAGACAGGGGGGAGGACTAATGAAAAACTGTTTTTT.